Listed below are T cell receptor beta chains from one sample, sequenced in a study of OX40 agonist ivuxolimab in advanced cancers. Assay: immunoSEQ multiplex PCR; the TCRdb copy retains only in-frame clones and omits some. The sample holds some 8,000 clones, about 90% seen once. The sample here was CD4+ or CD8+ T cells sorted from blood, taken in a trial of the OX40 agonist ivuxolimab. Receptors originate from an adult with an advanced solid tumor such as melanoma, head and neck, liver or kidney cancer. Each CDR3 is given with its conserved first and last residue. A D gene is named only where the DNA matches it firmly. Part of the rows lack a size; the others show once, few, many or a class for expanded clones.

>TRBV5-6|TRBJ2-3|TRBD1|NA
CASSLRTGGLDTQYF
TGTGCCAGCAGCTTGAGGACAGGGGGCTTAGATACGCAGTATTTT
>TRBV11-3|TRBJ2-7|NA|NA
CASSPKGARSYEQYF
TGTGCCAGCAGCCCCAAAGGGGCGCGGTCCTACGAGCAGTACTTC
>TRBV11-2|TRBJ1-1|NA|NA
CASSLSTSSNTEAFF
TGTGCCAGCAGCTTGAGTACATCCTCGAACACTGAAGCTTTCTTT
>TRBV2|TRBJ2-7|TRBD2|NA
CASSDDAGDLYEQYF
TGTGCCAGCAGTGATGATGCGGGAGATCTGTACGAGCAGTACTTC
>TRBV6-5|TRBJ2-1|TRBD2|NA
CATSGRAGEQFF
TGTGCCACTAGCGGGAGGGCCGGTGAGCAGTTCTTC
>TRBV28|TRBJ1-4|NA|large
CASSSGDPNEKLFF
TGTGCCAGCAGTTCTGGGGATCCTAATGAAAAACTGTTTTTT
>TRBV4-1|TRBJ2-5|NA|NA
CASSQWQGRETQYF
TGCGCCAGCAGCCAGTGGCAGGGGAGGGAGACCCAGTACTTC
>TRBV7-9|TRBJ2-7|NA|once
CASSFGAYEQYF
TGTGCCAGCAGCTTCGGCGCCTACGAGCAGTACTTC
>TRBV19|TRBJ2-1|TRBD2|large
CATEPGTSAYNEQFF
TGTGCCACCGAACCCGGGACTAGCGCCTACAATGAGCAGTTCTTC
>TRBV6-5|TRBJ1-5|NA|once
CASSPRTRQPQHF
TGTGCCAGCAGTCCAAGGACACGTCAGCCCCAGCATTTT
>TRBV7-2|TRBJ2-3|NA|NA
CASSLIGHLTDTQYF
TGTGCCAGCAGCTTAATAGGACATCTCACAGATACGCAGTATTTT
>TRBV4-1|TRBJ2-7|TRBD1|NA
CASGFKRQGGLGYF
TGCGCCAGCGGATTTAAGAGACAGGGGGGATTAGGGTACTTC
>TRBV28|TRBJ1-2|TRBD1|NA
CASSLGQGHGYTF
TGTGCCAGCAGTTTGGGACAGGGGCATGGCTACACCTTC
>TRBV4-2|TRBJ1-5|NA|large
CASSQFAQAGNQPQHF
TGTGCCAGCAGCCAGTTCGCCCAAGCGGGCAATCAGCCCCAGCATTTT
>TRBV7-9|TRBJ1-2|TRBD1|few
CASSYTGDGGYTF
TGTGCCAGCAGCTACACAGGGGATGGAGGCTACACCTTC
>TRBV27|TRBJ2-3|NA|NA
CASSLVNFWGTDTQYF
TGTGCCAGCAGTTTAGTAAACTTCTGGGGCACAGATACGCAGTATTTT
>TRBV7-8|TRBJ1-6|NA|NA
CASSLVGQYNSPLHF
TGTGCCAGCAGCTTAGTGGGCCAGTATAATTCACCCCTCCACTTT
>TRBV7-6|TRBJ2-2|NA|NA
CASGLATGELFF
TGTGCCAGCGGACTCGCGACCGGGGAGCTGTTTTTT
>TRBV30|TRBJ1-2|NA|NA
CASGPLETNYGYTF
TGTGCTTCCGGCCCGTTAGAGACTAACTATGGCTACACCTTC